This TCR beta chain was documented in a study of PD-L1 blockade in urothelial cancer. This table comes from immunoSEQ multiplex PCR, and its TCRdb copy is limited to in-frame clones, with some not included. The sample gives tens of thousands of clones, approximately 91% of which show up once; approximately 10% is in the top ten. Indicated time point: peripheral blood 6 weeks after treatment start. After removal of 6 bases from V and 6 bases from J, the junction contained 10 bases not matched to a gene. CDR3 length: 14 amino acids. CDR1 is MDHEN and CDR2 is SYDVKM in the germline V gene. The chain joins TRBV28 to TRBJ2-7; 8 bases match TRBD2. The source of this sequence is a man aged 55 to 70 with urothelial cancer. The specimen comprised PBMCs, sampled around atezolizumab (anti-PD-L1) treatment. The CDR3 sequence: CASRLAAAMGEQYF. CDR3 nucleotides: TGTGCCAGCAGACTAGCGGCTGCCATGGGCGAGCAGTACTTC.